These T cell receptor beta chains were read from a single sample in a study of blood T cell repertoires in COVID-19. The data were produced by immunoSEQ multiplex PCR, yet TCRdb's version contains in-frame clones alone and is incomplete. Of approximately 61,000 clones in the sample, approximately 83% are singletons; the top ten hold roughly 15%. The sequenced sample was peripheral blood. The source of these receptors is a human donor in a cohort sampled during active COVID-19. CDR3s include the opening cysteine and the closing phenylalanine or tryptophan. D genes are given only for firm matches. Part of the rows lack a size; the others show once, few, many or a class for expanded clones.

CDR3 protein: CASTRGTGAGEQYF; CDR3 DNA: TGTGCCAGCACCCGAGGGACAGGGGCCGGCGAGCAGTACTTC; D gene: TRBD1; V gene: TRBV6-5; clone size: -; J gene: TRBJ2-7; CDR3 length: 14
CDR3 protein: CASSPKGWGGQPQHF; CDR3 DNA: TGTGCCAGCAGTCCAAAGGGGTGGGGGGGGCAGCCCCAGCATTTT; D gene: -; V gene: TRBV28; clone size: -; J gene: TRBJ1-5; CDR3 length: 15
CDR3 protein: CATSDLHPGELFF; CDR3 DNA: TGTGCCACCAGTGATTTGCATCCCGGGGAGCTGTTTTTT; D gene: -; V gene: TRBV24-1; clone size: -; J gene: TRBJ2-2; CDR3 length: 13
CDR3 protein: CASSLAAAGGHEQYF; CDR3 DNA: TGTGCCAGCAGTTTGGCCGCGGCGGGAGGCCACGAGCAGTACTTC; D gene: TRBD2; V gene: TRBV28; clone size: -; J gene: TRBJ2-7; CDR3 length: 15
CDR3 protein: CASSLGQRETQYF; CDR3 DNA: TGCGCCAGCAGCTTGGGCCAGCGGGAGACCCAGTACTTC; D gene: -; V gene: TRBV5-1; clone size: -; J gene: TRBJ2-5; CDR3 length: 13
CDR3 protein: CASSGVRNEQFF; CDR3 DNA: TGTGCCAGCTCGGGAGTAAGGAATGAGCAGTTCTTC; D gene: -; V gene: TRBV2; clone size: -; J gene: TRBJ2-1; CDR3 length: 12
CDR3 protein: CASSVASGPQETQYF; CDR3 DNA: TGTGCCAGCAGCGTGGCTAGCGGACCCCAAGAGACCCAGTACTTC; D gene: TRBD2; V gene: TRBV9; clone size: once; J gene: TRBJ2-5; CDR3 length: 15
CDR3 protein: CAWSLWDSYYGYTF; CDR3 DNA: TGTGCCTGGAGTTTATGGGACAGCTATTATGGCTACACCTTC; D gene: TRBD1; V gene: TRBV30; clone size: once; J gene: TRBJ1-2; CDR3 length: 14
CDR3 protein: CASSDGRGDEQFF; CDR3 DNA: TGTGCCAGCAGTGACGGCAGGGGGGATGAGCAGTTCTTC; D gene: -; V gene: TRBV2; clone size: once; J gene: TRBJ2-1; CDR3 length: 13
CDR3 protein: CASTSLVSNTEAFF; CDR3 DNA: TGTGCCAGCACGAGTCTTGTTTCGAACACTGAAGCTTTCTTT; D gene: -; V gene: TRBV28; clone size: -; J gene: TRBJ1-1; CDR3 length: 14
CDR3 protein: CASSYSRGETQYF; CDR3 DNA: TGTGCCAGCAGCTATAGTAGGGGAGAGACCCAGTACTTC; D gene: -; V gene: TRBV7-2; clone size: -; J gene: TRBJ2-5; CDR3 length: 13
CDR3 protein: CASSSGGAYEQYF; CDR3 DNA: TGCGCCAGCAGCTCAGGGGGCGCCTACGAGCAGTACTTC; D gene: TRBD1; V gene: TRBV5-1; clone size: -; J gene: TRBJ2-7; CDR3 length: 13
CDR3 protein: CASSLLTGGYEDQPQHF; CDR3 DNA: TGTGCCAGCAGCTTGCTGACAGGGGGGTACGAAGATCAGCCCCAGCATTTT; D gene: TRBD1; V gene: TRBV7-8; clone size: many; J gene: TRBJ1-5; CDR3 length: 17
CDR3 protein: CASSLGTRGGELFF; CDR3 DNA: TGTGCCAGCAGCCTCGGGACTAGAGGCGGGGAGCTGTTTTTT; D gene: TRBD2; V gene: TRBV7-3; clone size: few; J gene: TRBJ2-2; CDR3 length: 14
CDR3 protein: CASRRGNMNTEAFF; CDR3 DNA: TGTGCCAGCAGGCGGGGGAACATGAACACTGAAGCTTTCTTT; D gene: -; V gene: TRBV11-1; clone size: -; J gene: TRBJ1-1; CDR3 length: 14
CDR3 protein: CASSLIGQLNTGELFF; CDR3 DNA: TGCGCCAGCAGCTTGATTGGACAGTTGAACACCGGGGAGCTGTTTTTT; D gene: -; V gene: TRBV5-1; clone size: few; J gene: TRBJ2-2; CDR3 length: 16
CDR3 protein: CASSSLTGGEDIQYF; CDR3 DNA: TGTGCCAGCAGTAGCCTGACAGGGGGGGAGGACATTCAGTACTTC; D gene: TRBD1; V gene: TRBV6-5; clone size: -; J gene: TRBJ2-4; CDR3 length: 15
CDR3 protein: CASSITSGREGFF; CDR3 DNA: TGTGCCAGCAGTATCACTAGCGGGAGGGAGGGGTTCTTC; D gene: TRBD2; V gene: TRBV27; clone size: -; J gene: TRBJ2-1; CDR3 length: 13
CDR3 protein: CAIGSAGLAGDEQFF; CDR3 DNA: TGTGCCATCGGGTCCGCTGGACTAGCGGGAGATGAGCAGTTCTTC; D gene: TRBD2; V gene: TRBV10-3; clone size: -; J gene: TRBJ2-1; CDR3 length: 15
CDR3 protein: CASSSSRDYNEQFF; CDR3 DNA: TGTGCCAGCAGCTCGTCGAGGGACTACAATGAGCAGTTCTTC; D gene: -; V gene: TRBV7-8; clone size: -; J gene: TRBJ2-1; CDR3 length: 14
CDR3 protein: CASSESSGTGAYEQYF; CDR3 DNA: TGTGCCAGCAGTGAATCCTCCGGGACAGGGGCCTACGAGCAGTACTTC; D gene: TRBD1; V gene: TRBV6-1; clone size: -; J gene: TRBJ2-7; CDR3 length: 16
CDR3 protein: CASSFGQGSNEKLFF; CDR3 DNA: TGTGCCAGCAGCTTTGGACAGGGAAGTAATGAAAAACTGTTTTTT; D gene: TRBD1; V gene: TRBV5-8; clone size: -; J gene: TRBJ1-4; CDR3 length: 15
CDR3 protein: CASRRREGRETQYF; CDR3 DNA: TGTGCCAGCAGGAGGCGGGAGGGCCGGGAGACCCAGTACTTC; D gene: TRBD2; V gene: TRBV6-6; clone size: -; J gene: TRBJ2-5; CDR3 length: 14
CDR3 protein: CASSAGTGDGYTF; CDR3 DNA: TGTGCCAGCAGCGCCGGGACAGGAGATGGCTACACCTTC; D gene: TRBD1; V gene: TRBV9; clone size: -; J gene: TRBJ1-2; CDR3 length: 13
CDR3 protein: CASSPTGGIGEQYF; CDR3 DNA: TGTGCCAGTAGTCCGACAGGGGGGATTGGCGAGCAGTACTTC; D gene: TRBD1; V gene: TRBV19; clone size: medium-sized; J gene: TRBJ2-7; CDR3 length: 14
CDR3 protein: CASSLAAIYEQYF; CDR3 DNA: TGTGCCAGCAGTTTGGCGGCGATCTACGAGCAGTACTTC; D gene: -; V gene: TRBV6-2/TRBV6-3; clone size: -; J gene: TRBJ2-7; CDR3 length: 13
CDR3 protein: CASRSSVAYNEQFF; CDR3 DNA: TGCGCCAGCAGAAGTAGCGTGGCCTACAATGAGCAGTTCTTC; D gene: -; V gene: TRBV5-1; clone size: -; J gene: TRBJ2-1; CDR3 length: 14
CDR3 protein: CASSLVGKGRNEQFF; CDR3 DNA: TGTGCCAGCAGCCTAGTCGGGAAGGGTAGGAATGAGCAGTTCTTC; D gene: -; V gene: TRBV7-3; clone size: -; J gene: TRBJ2-1; CDR3 length: 15
CDR3 protein: CATSDLGGQGYQETQYF; CDR3 DNA: TGTGCCACCAGTGATTTGGGAGGGCAAGGGTACCAAGAGACCCAGTACTTC; D gene: -; V gene: TRBV24-1; clone size: -; J gene: TRBJ2-5; CDR3 length: 17
CDR3 protein: CASRDNGGTEAFF; CDR3 DNA: TGTGCCAGTAGAGATAACGGAGGCACTGAAGCTTTCTTT; D gene: -; V gene: TRBV19; clone size: -; J gene: TRBJ1-1; CDR3 length: 13
CDR3 protein: CASNPSAATYGYTF; CDR3 DNA: TGTGCCTCAAATCCCAGTGCGGCTACCTATGGCTACACCTTC; D gene: -; V gene: TRBV6-5; clone size: -; J gene: TRBJ1-2; CDR3 length: 14
CDR3 protein: CASSVSYRGNYGYTF; CDR3 DNA: TGTGCCAGCAGCGTAAGCTATCGGGGGAACTATGGCTACACCTTC; D gene: -; V gene: TRBV9; clone size: -; J gene: TRBJ1-2; CDR3 length: 15
CDR3 protein: CASSLRRGRGEKLFF; CDR3 DNA: TGTGCCAGCAGCTTACGCAGGGGGCGAGGAGAAAAACTGTTTTTT; D gene: TRBD1; V gene: TRBV7-9; clone size: -; J gene: TRBJ1-4; CDR3 length: 15
CDR3 protein: CASSQQGRFRNEQFF; CDR3 DNA: TGTGCCAGCAGCCAACAGGGTAGGTTCCGCAATGAGCAGTTCTTC; D gene: -; V gene: TRBV6-5; clone size: -; J gene: TRBJ2-1; CDR3 length: 15
CDR3 protein: CASSSKTSGRAYPYEQYF; CDR3 DNA: TGTGCCAGCAGCTCCAAGACTAGCGGGAGGGCCTATCCCTACGAGCAGTACTTC; D gene: TRBD2; V gene: TRBV7-2; clone size: -; J gene: TRBJ2-7; CDR3 length: 18
CDR3 protein: CASSLGAGGSYEQYF; CDR3 DNA: TGTGCCAGCAGCTTAGGGGCAGGGGGATCCTACGAGCAGTACTTC; D gene: TRBD1; V gene: TRBV7-2; clone size: -; J gene: TRBJ2-7; CDR3 length: 15
CDR3 protein: CASSHPGLVGEQYF; CDR3 DNA: TGCGCCAGCAGCCATCCGGGACTAGTAGGCGAGCAGTACTTC; D gene: TRBD2; V gene: TRBV4-1; clone size: -; J gene: TRBJ2-7; CDR3 length: 14
CDR3 protein: CASSPGSVSYNEQFF; CDR3 DNA: TGTGCCAGCAGCCCAGGGTCTGTTTCCTACAATGAGCAGTTCTTC; D gene: -; V gene: TRBV5-5; clone size: -; J gene: TRBJ2-1; CDR3 length: 15
CDR3 protein: CASSPWANEQYF; CDR3 DNA: TGTGCCAGCAGCCCCTGGGCCAACGAGCAGTACTTC; D gene: -; V gene: TRBV11-2; clone size: few; J gene: TRBJ2-7; CDR3 length: 12
CDR3 protein: CASSIGRIFNYGYTF; CDR3 DNA: TGTGCCAGTAGTATAGGCAGGATTTTTAACTATGGCTACACCTTC; D gene: -; V gene: TRBV19; clone size: -; J gene: TRBJ1-2; CDR3 length: 15
CDR3 protein: CASSPDRLFTGELFF; CDR3 DNA: TGTGCCAGCAGCCCCGACCGACTCTTCACCGGGGAGCTGTTTTTT; D gene: -; V gene: TRBV27; clone size: -; J gene: TRBJ2-2; CDR3 length: 15
CDR3 protein: CASSTGQGTEAFF; CDR3 DNA: TGTGCCAGTAGTACGGGACAGGGGACTGAAGCTTTCTTT; D gene: TRBD1; V gene: TRBV19; clone size: -; J gene: TRBJ1-1; CDR3 length: 13
CDR3 protein: CASSVRQESNQPQHF; CDR3 DNA: TGTGCCAGCAGCGTAAGACAGGAGAGCAATCAGCCCCAGCATTTT; D gene: -; V gene: TRBV7-2; clone size: -; J gene: TRBJ1-5; CDR3 length: 15
CDR3 protein: CASSQGSKTQYF; CDR3 DNA: TGTGCCAGCAGCCAAGGATCTAAGACCCAGTACTTC; D gene: -; V gene: TRBV3-1/TRBV3-2; clone size: -; J gene: TRBJ2-5; CDR3 length: 12
CDR3 protein: CASSLLGLAGVGVYEQYF; CDR3 DNA: TGTGCCAGTAGTCTTCTTGGACTAGCGGGAGTTGGGGTCTACGAGCAGTACTTC; D gene: TRBD2; V gene: TRBV19; clone size: -; J gene: TRBJ2-7; CDR3 length: 18
CDR3 protein: CASSSRDGDFSYEQYF; CDR3 DNA: TGTGCCAGCAGCTCCCGGGATGGAGATTTCTCCTACGAGCAGTACTTC; D gene: -; V gene: TRBV28; clone size: -; J gene: TRBJ2-7; CDR3 length: 16
CDR3 protein: CASSLNDGGGDQPQHF; CDR3 DNA: TGTGCCAGCAGCTTAAACGACGGGGGTGGCGATCAGCCCCAGCATTTT; D gene: -; V gene: TRBV7-3; clone size: -; J gene: TRBJ1-5; CDR3 length: 16
CDR3 protein: CASSLNSGRAGETQYF; CDR3 DNA: TGTGCCAGCAGCTTAAACAGCGGGAGGGCCGGGGAGACCCAGTACTTC; D gene: TRBD2; V gene: TRBV7-3; clone size: once; J gene: TRBJ2-5; CDR3 length: 16
CDR3 protein: CASSRTTPKGATGNTIYF; CDR3 DNA: TGTGCCAGCAGCCGGACAACCCCAAAGGGGGCAACTGGAAACACCATATATTTT; D gene: TRBD1; V gene: TRBV7-8; clone size: -; J gene: TRBJ1-3; CDR3 length: 18
CDR3 protein: CASSPNRFGNTEAFF; CDR3 DNA: TGTGCCAGCAGTCCTAACAGGTTTGGGAACACTGAAGCTTTCTTT; D gene: -; V gene: TRBV27; clone size: -; J gene: TRBJ1-1; CDR3 length: 15
CDR3 protein: CASSQDRTGLGANTEAFF; CDR3 DNA: TGTGCCAGCAGCCAAGATCGGACAGGGCTCGGCGCAAACACTGAAGCTTTCTTT; D gene: TRBD1; V gene: TRBV3-1/TRBV3-2; clone size: -; J gene: TRBJ1-1; CDR3 length: 18
CDR3 protein: CASSLRGFGETQYF; CDR3 DNA: TGTGCCAGCAGCTTGAGGGGGTTCGGGGAGACCCAGTACTTC; D gene: -; V gene: TRBV7-2; clone size: -; J gene: TRBJ2-5; CDR3 length: 14
CDR3 protein: CASSLDRGQAFF; CDR3 DNA: TGTGCCAGCAGCTTGGACAGGGGCCAGGCTTTCTTT; D gene: TRBD1; V gene: TRBV7-8; clone size: -; J gene: TRBJ1-1; CDR3 length: 12
CDR3 protein: CASSRRDSYEQYF; CDR3 DNA: TGTGCCAGCAGCCGGCGGGACTCCTACGAGCAGTACTTC; D gene: -; V gene: TRBV4-2; clone size: -; J gene: TRBJ2-7; CDR3 length: 13
CDR3 protein: CASSLTGGTYEQYF; CDR3 DNA: TGTGCCAGCAGTTTGACAGGGGGGACCTACGAGCAGTACTTC; D gene: TRBD1; V gene: TRBV28; clone size: -; J gene: TRBJ2-7; CDR3 length: 14
CDR3 protein: CASNPSTRGTEAFF; CDR3 DNA: TGTGCCAGCAACCCCTCGACCAGGGGGACTGAAGCTTTCTTT; D gene: TRBD1; V gene: TRBV11-3; clone size: -; J gene: TRBJ1-1; CDR3 length: 14
CDR3 protein: CASSIPGVSYEQYF; CDR3 DNA: TGTGCCAGTAGTATCCCCGGGGTCTCCTACGAGCAGTACTTC; D gene: -; V gene: TRBV19; clone size: -; J gene: TRBJ2-7; CDR3 length: 14
CDR3 protein: CASSVGSGQGREKLFF; CDR3 DNA: TGTGCCAGCAGCGTAGGATCGGGACAGGGGAGAGAAAAACTGTTTTTT; D gene: TRBD1; V gene: TRBV9; clone size: few; J gene: TRBJ1-4; CDR3 length: 16
CDR3 protein: CASSGGLGASTDTQYF; CDR3 DNA: TGCGCCAGCAGTGGGGGACTAGGGGCTAGCACAGATACGCAGTATTTT; D gene: TRBD2; V gene: TRBV10-1; clone size: -; J gene: TRBJ2-3; CDR3 length: 16